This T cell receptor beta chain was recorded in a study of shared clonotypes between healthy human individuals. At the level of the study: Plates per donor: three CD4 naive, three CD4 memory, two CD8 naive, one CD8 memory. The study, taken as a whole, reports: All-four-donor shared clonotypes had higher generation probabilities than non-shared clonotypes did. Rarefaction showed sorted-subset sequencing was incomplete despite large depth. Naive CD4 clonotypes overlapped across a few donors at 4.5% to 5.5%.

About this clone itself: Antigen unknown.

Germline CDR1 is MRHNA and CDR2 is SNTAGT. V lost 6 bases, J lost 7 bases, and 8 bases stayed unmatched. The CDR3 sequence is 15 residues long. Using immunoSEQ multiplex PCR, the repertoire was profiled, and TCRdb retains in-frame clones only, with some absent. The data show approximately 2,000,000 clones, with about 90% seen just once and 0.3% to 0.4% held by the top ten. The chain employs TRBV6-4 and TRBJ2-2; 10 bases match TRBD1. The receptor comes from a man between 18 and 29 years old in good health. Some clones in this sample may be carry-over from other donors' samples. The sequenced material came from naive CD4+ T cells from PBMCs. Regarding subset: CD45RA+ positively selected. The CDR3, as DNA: TGTGCCAGCAGAGCCGGGACAGGGGACAACGGGGAGCTGTTTTTT. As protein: CASRAGTGDNGELFF.